Shown below are 10 T cell receptor beta chains from a single sample sequenced in a study of liver allograft versus peripheral blood T cells. Overall study: Repertoires from peripheral blood of liver transplant recipients were compared with those inside their transplanted livers.

TCRdb recomputed calls from the reads with MiXCR, one row per CDR3 protein. The sample has approximately 10,000 distinct CDR3 sequences; 15% to 20% are singletons. The receptors were sampled from a human patient who had a liver transplant. Some T cells may have come from the graft donor.

In the case of this clonotype: A much larger clone is a single base away; this may be a read error. The V gene is TRBV6-1, the J gene TRBJ1-4; the match to TRBD1 covers 8 bases. The CDR3 totals 13 residues. In germline, CDR1 is MNHNS, CDR2 SASEGT. After removal of 5 bases from V and 8 bases from J, the junction contained 4 bases not matched to a gene. CDR3 sequence reads: CASSTWDREKLFF. The DNA for the CDR3 is TGTGCCAGCAGTACCTGGGACAGGGAAAAACTGTTTTTT.

This clonotype was detected ten times or more. This rearrangement joins TRBV11-2 to TRBJ1-1; the D gene is possibly TRBD1 (5 bases). V gave up 3 bases and J gave up 6 bases, with 14 bases separating them. Germline CDR1 and CDR2: SGHAT and FQNNGV. The CDR3 is 14 residues long. The DNA of the CDR3 is TGTGCCAGCAGCTTCCAATCGCTAGGGGCTGAAGCTTTCTTT. As protein: CASSFQSLGAEAFF.

This clonotype appeared a few times. The CDR3 sequence: CASSEGGGRRGYTF. DNA for the CDR3: TGCGCCAGCAGTGAAGGAGGGGGCCGGCGAGGCTACACCTTC. This sequence joins TRBV10-2 and TRBJ1-2, with TRBD1 matching over 7 bases. The CDR3 spans 14 residues. The germline CDR1 and CDR2 sequences are WSHSY and SAAADI. With V trimmed by 3 bases and J by 8 bases, 9 bases remained unmatched.

In its sample, this clonotype was seen a few times. The chain couples TRBV12-3 or TRBV12-4 to TRBJ2-7; 13 bases line up with TRBD2. V trimming: 4 bases; J trimming: 4 bases; junction bases outside the gene matches: 4. The CDR3 extends over 15 amino acids. Written as DNA, the CDR3 is TGTGCCAGCAGTTATCGGACTAGCGGGGGTTACGAGCAGTACTTC. It encodes CASSYRTSGGYEQYF.

This clonotype is medium-sized by share. V is TRBV18 and J is TRBJ1-4, with 7 bases lining up with TRBD1. This CDR3 region has 16 residues. Trimming at V came to 3 bases and at J to 7 bases, leaving 11 bases not matched to a gene. Looked up from germline, CDR1 is KGHSH and CDR2 is LQKENI. The CDR3 DNA reads as TGTGCCAGCTCACCTAGACAGGGAGTGTTTGGTGAAAAACTGTTTTTT. Its translation: CASSPRQGVFGEKLFF.

This clonotype is medium-sized by share. The J gene is TRBJ1-1, the V gene TRBV27; D unclear. Germline V gene sequence: CDR1 MNHEY, CDR2 SMNVEV (reference sequence). V lost 6 bases to trimming and J lost 0 bases, with 11 bases between them. This CDR3 has 14 amino acids. The CDR3 loop is CASSPTPLNTEAFF. CDR3 nucleotides: TGTGCCAGCAGCCCGACCCCTCTGAACACTGAAGCTTTCTTT.

Concerning this clonotype itself: A much larger clone lies one base from this, so it may be a read error. J is TRBJ2-4 and V is TRBV5-6; possible D gene TRBD1, 7 bases. Germline-derived CDR1 and CDR2 are SGHDT and YYEEEE. There are 14 residues in the CDR3. The CDR3 sequence is CVSSLSSGGNIQYF. CDR3 DNA sequence: TGTGTCAGCAGCTTGAGTTCAGGGGGGAACATTCAGTACTTC.

In regard to this clonotype: With a much larger clone just one base away, this may be a read error. V and J are TRBV6-2 or TRBV6-3 and TRBJ1-6; D uncertain. CDR3 length: 13 residues. Trimming cost V 8 bases and J 10 bases, with 15 bases left between them. Germline CDR1 MNHEY, CDR2 SVGEGT. The CDR3 bases are TGTGCCAGCGTAACTGGGGAAGCATCACCCCTCCACTTT. As protein: CASVTGEASPLHF.

This clonotype is medium-sized (0.01 to 0.1%) within its sample. This chain uses TRBV10-3 with TRBJ1-2, with D maybe TRBD1 (6 bases). The V and J ends lost 0 bases and 1 base respectively, with 9 bases between them. Per germline, CDR1 ENHRY and CDR2 SYGVKD. The CDR3 is 15 residues long. This CDR3 is CAISESRGFNYGYTF. CDR3 coding DNA: TGTGCCATCAGTGAGTCAAGGGGGTTTAACTATGGCTACACCTTC.

This clonotype occurred many times. The V call is TRBV6-6, the J call TRBJ2-5, with 10 bases aligning to TRBD1. The germline CDR1 and CDR2 sequences are MNHNY and SVGAGI (reference sequence). This CDR3 has 15 residues. The junction had 6 bases not matched to a gene; V was cut back by 2 bases and J by 6 bases. The CDR3: CASSYLGQGGQTQYF. CDR3 coding DNA: TGTGCCAGCAGTTACCTCGGACAGGGGGGGCAGACCCAGTACTTC.